This TCR beta chain emerged from a study of blood T cell repertoires in COVID-19. About the research overall: Samples came from the United States, Italy and Spain, spanning acute and convalescent COVID-19. In each case, the material was cDNA or gDNA derived from T cells, B-cell-depleted T cells, or PBMCs.

Participant reports of clinical history set cohort assignment. Data came from immunoSEQ multiplex PCR; TCRdb stores just in-frame clones and leaves some out. The sample consists of 140,000 to 150,000 clones, roughly four fifths of them appearing once. V lost 0 bases and J 3 bases, leaving 15 bases between the germline ends. Germline V gene data show CDR1 as LGHDT and CDR2 as YNNKEL (reference sequence). The CDR3 consists of 17 residues. Specimen: PBMCs or T cells enriched from blood (not recorded which). The chain has TRBV3-1 (or the pseudogene TRBV3-2) and TRBJ2-1; D possibly corresponds to TRBD2 (6 bases). The sequence was collected from a woman aged 45-59 years with acute COVID-19. The CDR3 DNA reads as TGTGCCAGCAGCCAAGAACGAGTAGCGGACCTCTACAATGAGCAGTTCTTC. This translates into CASSQERVADLYNEQFF.